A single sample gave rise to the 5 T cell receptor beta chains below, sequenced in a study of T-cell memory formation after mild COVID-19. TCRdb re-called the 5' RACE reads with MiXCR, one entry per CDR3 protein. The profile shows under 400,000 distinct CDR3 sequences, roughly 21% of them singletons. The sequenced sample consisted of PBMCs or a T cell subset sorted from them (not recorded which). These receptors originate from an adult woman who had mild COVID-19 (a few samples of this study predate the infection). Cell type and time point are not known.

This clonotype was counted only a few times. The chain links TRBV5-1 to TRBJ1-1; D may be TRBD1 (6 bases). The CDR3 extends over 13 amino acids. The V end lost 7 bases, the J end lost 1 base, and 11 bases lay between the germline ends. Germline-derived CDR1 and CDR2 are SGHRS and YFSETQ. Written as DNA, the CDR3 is TGCGCCAGCTGGGGACAAGAGAACACTGAAGCTTTCTTT. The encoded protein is CASWGQENTEAFF.

The DNA of the CDR3 is TGTGCCAGCAGTTTGGAGGGGACTAGAACGTTCTTC. It specifies CASSLEGTRTFF. The V call is TRBV12-3 or TRBV12-4, the J call TRBJ2-1, with 8 bases lining up with TRBD2. This CDR3 has 12 amino acids. V was clipped by 3 bases and J by 15 bases; unmatched bases: 7.

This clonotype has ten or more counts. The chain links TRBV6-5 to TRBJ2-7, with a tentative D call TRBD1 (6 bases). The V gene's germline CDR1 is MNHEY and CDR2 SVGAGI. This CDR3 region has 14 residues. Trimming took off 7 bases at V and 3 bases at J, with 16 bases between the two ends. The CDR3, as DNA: TGTGCCAGCACCCGCCCAGGGGACGGCTACGAGCAGTACTTC. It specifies CASTRPGDGYEQYF.

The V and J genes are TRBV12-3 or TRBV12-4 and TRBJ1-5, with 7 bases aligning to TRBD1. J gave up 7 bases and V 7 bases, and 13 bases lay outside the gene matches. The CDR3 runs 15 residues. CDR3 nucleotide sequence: TGTGCCAGCACCCAAACTGACAGGGCGGGGCAGCCCCAGCATTTT. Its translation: CASTQTDRAGQPQHF.

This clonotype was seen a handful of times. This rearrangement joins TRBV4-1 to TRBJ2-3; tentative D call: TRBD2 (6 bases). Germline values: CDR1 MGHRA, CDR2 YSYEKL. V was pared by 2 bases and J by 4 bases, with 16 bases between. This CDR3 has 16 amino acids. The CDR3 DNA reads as TGCGCCAGCAGCCAACTCGGGACTCCTCAATCAGATACGCAGTATTTT. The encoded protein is CASSQLGTPQSDTQYF.